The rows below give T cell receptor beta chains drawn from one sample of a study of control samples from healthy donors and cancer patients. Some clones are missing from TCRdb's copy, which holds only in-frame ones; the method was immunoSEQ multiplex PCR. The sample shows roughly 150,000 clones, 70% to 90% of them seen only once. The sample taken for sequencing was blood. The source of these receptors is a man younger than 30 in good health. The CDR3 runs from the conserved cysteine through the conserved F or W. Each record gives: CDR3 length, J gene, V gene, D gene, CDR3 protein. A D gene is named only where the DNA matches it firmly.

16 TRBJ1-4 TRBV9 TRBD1 CASSVTGGATNEKLFF
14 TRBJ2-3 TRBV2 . CASTGRGLGGTQYF
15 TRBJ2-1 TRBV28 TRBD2 CASSLVSGGANEQFF
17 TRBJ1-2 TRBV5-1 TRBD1 CASSLQGEQWGNYGYTF
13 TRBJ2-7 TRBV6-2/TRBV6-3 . CASSYWQVYEQYF
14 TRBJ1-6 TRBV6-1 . CASSEVGYNSPLHF
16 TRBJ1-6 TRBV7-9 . CASSLGAGFYNSPLHF
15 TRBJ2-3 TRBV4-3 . CASSPSTGLLDTQYF
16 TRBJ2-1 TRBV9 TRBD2 CASSPRGSGVYNEQFF
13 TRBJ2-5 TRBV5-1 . CASSLAGTETQYF
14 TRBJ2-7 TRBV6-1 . CASSEVGSTYEQYF
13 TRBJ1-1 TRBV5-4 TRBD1 CASSLQGGGEAFF
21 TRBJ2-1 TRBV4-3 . CASSQERWGFGQSSSYNEQFF
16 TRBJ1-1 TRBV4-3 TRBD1 CASSQDLEGAGSEAFF
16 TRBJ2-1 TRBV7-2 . CASSSPLGTYLNEQFF
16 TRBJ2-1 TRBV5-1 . CASSFGEASSYNEQFF
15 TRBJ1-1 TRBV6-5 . CASSYLTGGFTEAFF
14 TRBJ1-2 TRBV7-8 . CASSLAETSRGYTF
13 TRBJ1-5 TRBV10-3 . CAISGGISQPQHF
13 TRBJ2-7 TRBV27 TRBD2 CASGSTSSYEQYF
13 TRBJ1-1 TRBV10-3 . CAISAAANTEAFF
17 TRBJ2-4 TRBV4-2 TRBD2 CASSQDAERGVKNIQYF
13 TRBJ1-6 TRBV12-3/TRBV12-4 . CASSYEDGLPLHF
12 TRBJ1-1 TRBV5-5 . CASSSQGLEAFF
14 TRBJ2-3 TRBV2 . CASRSNGGTDTQYF
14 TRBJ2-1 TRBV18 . CASSPGQPLSEQFF
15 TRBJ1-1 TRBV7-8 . CASSKWTATNTEAFF
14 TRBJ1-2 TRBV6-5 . CASSRQQRDYGYTF
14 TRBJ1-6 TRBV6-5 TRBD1 CASSKQGAESPLHF
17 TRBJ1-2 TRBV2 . CASSPSGLGTRLSGYTF
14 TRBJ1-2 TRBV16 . CASSHKTGKYGYTF
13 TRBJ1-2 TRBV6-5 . CASRGGSNYGYTF
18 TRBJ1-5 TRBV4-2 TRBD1 CASSQGGTAVYSNQPQHF
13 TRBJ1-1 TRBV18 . CASSIDRNTEAFF
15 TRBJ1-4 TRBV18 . CASSPDSTQGEKLFF
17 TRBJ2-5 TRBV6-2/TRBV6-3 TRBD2 CASSYSSGLAGIETQYF
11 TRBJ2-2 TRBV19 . CASSIAGELFF
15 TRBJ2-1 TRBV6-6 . CASSYTGGTYNEQFF
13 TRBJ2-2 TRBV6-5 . CASNPAPSGELFF
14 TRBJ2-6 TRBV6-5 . CASRLAGGANVLTF
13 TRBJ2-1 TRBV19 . CASSILGQGEQFF
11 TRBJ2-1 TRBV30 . CARKTGQEQFF
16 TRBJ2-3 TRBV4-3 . CASSQGRGLTGDTQYF
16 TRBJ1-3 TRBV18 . CASSRQDAGSGNTIYF
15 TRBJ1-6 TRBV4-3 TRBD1 CASSTDRGHLSPLHF
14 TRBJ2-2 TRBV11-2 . CASSPTVNTGELFF
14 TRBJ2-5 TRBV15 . CATSNYLGQETQYF